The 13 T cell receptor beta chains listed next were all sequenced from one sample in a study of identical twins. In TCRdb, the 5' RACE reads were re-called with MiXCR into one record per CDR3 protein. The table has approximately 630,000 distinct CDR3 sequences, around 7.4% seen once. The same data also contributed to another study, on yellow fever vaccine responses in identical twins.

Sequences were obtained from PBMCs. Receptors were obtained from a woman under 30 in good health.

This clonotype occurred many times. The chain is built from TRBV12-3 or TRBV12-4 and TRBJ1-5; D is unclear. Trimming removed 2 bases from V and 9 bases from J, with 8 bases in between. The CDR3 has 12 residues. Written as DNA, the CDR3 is TGTGCCAGCAGTTTAAGCGGGCCGCCCCAGCATTTT. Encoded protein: CASSLSGPPQHF.

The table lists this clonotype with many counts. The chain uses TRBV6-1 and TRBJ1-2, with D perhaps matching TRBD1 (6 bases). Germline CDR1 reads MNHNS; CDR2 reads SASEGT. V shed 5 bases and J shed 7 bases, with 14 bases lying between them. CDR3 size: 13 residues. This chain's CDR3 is CASSQGSLRGYTF. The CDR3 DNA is TGTGCCAGCAGTCAGGGGTCGCTCCGTGGCTACACCTTC.

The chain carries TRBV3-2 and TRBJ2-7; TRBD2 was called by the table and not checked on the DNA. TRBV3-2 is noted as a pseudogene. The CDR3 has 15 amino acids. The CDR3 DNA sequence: TGTGCCACCAGCCCCTTAGCGGGAGCATTCTACGAGCAGTACTTC. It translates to CATSPLAGAFYEQYF.

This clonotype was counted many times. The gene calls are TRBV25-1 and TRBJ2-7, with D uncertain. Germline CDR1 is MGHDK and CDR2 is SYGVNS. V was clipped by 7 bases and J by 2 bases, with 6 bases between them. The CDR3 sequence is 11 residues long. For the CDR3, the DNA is TGTGCCAGCACATCGGCCTACGAGCAGTACTTC. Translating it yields CASTSAYEQYF.

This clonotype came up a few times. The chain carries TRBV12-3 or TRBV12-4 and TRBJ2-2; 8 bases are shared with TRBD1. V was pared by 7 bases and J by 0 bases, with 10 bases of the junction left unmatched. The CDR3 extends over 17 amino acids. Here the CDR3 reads CASTQLSGGPNTGELFF. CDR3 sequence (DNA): TGTGCCAGCACTCAACTCTCAGGGGGCCCGAACACCGGGGAGCTGTTTTTT.

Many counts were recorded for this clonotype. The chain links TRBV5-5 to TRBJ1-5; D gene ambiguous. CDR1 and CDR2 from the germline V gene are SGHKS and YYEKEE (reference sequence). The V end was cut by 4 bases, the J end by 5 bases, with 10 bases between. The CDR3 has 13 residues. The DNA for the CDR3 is TGTGCCAGCAGCAAGTGGGAGTATCAGCCCCAGCATTTT. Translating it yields CASSKWEYQPQHF.

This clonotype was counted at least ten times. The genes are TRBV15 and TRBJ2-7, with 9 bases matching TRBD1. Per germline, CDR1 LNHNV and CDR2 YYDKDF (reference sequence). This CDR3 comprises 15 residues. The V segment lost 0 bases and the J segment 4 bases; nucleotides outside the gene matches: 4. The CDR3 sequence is CATSRDLGQGYEQYV. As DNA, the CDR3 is TGTGCCACCAGCAGAGATTTAGGACAGGGGTACGAGCAGTACGTC.

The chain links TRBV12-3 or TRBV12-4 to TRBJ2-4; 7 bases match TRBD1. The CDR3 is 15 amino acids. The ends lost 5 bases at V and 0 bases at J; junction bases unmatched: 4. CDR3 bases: TGTGCCAGCAGTAGGGGGCAGCTAGCCAAAAACATTCAGTACTTC. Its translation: CASSRGQLAKNIQYF.

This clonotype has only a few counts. The CDR3 protein is CASSPGQGFYNEQFF. The CDR3 bases are TGCGCCAGCAGCCCGGGACAGGGGTTCTACAATGAGCAGTTCTTC. The chain employs TRBV4-1 and TRBJ2-1; 10 bases line up with TRBD1. The CDR3 sequence is 15 residues long. The J segment lost 3 bases and the V segment lost 4 bases, leaving 3 bases of the junction unmatched. Germline values: CDR1 MGHRA, CDR2 YSYEKL.

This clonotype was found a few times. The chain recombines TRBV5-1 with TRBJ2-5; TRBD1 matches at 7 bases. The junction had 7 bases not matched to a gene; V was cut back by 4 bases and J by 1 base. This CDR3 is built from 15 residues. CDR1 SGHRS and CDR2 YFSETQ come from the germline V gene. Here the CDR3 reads CASSVGTAFQETQYF. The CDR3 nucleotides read TGCGCCAGCAGCGTCGGGACAGCTTTCCAAGAGACCCAGTACTTC.

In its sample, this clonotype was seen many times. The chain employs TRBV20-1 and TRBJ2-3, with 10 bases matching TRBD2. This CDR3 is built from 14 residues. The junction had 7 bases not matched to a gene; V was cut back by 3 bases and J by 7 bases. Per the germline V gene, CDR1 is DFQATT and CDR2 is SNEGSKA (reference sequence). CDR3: CSASTSGVRNTQYF. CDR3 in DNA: TGCAGTGCTAGTACTAGCGGGGTCCGTAATACGCAGTATTTT.

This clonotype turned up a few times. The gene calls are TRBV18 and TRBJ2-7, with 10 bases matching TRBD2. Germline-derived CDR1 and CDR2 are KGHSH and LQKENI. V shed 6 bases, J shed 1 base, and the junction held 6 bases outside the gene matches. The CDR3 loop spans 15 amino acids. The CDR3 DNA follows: TGTGCCAGCTCTTTCGGACTAGCGGCTTCCTACGAGCAGTACTTC. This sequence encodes CASSFGLAASYEQYF. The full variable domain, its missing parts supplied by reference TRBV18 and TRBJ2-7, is NAGVMQNPRHLVRRRGQEARLRCSPMKGHSHVYWYRQLPEEGLKFMVYLQKENIIDESGMPKERFSAEFPKEGPSILRIQQVVRGDSAAYFCASSFGLAASYEQYFGPGTRLTVT.

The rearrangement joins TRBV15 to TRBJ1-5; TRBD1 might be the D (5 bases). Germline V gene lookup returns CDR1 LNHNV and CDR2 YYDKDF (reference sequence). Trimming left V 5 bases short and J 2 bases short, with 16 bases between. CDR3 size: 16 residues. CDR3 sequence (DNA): TGTGCCACCAGCGGCGCCCAGGGACGAGGCAATCAGCCCCAGCATTTT. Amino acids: CATSGAQGRGNQPQHF.